Below, 31 T cell receptor beta chains from the same sample are listed, as sequenced in a study of cytomegalovirus exposure and HLA in healthy donors. Researchers ran the PCR with 60 Vbeta and 13 Jbeta primers. Some clones are missing from TCRdb's copy, which holds only in-frame ones; the method was immunoSEQ multiplex PCR. The table records under 100,000 clones, less than 75% of them present only once. The sequenced sample was PBMCs. Every receptor here comes from a young woman in good health and CMV-seropositive.

The rearrangement joins TRBV11-2 to TRBJ2-7, with 10 nucleotides matching TRBD1. CDR3 size: 14 residues. Germline CDR1 and CDR2: SGHAT and FQNNGV. V lost 6 bases and J lost 2; bases outside the gene matches: 4. CDR3 residues: CASSIGTGAYEQYF. The DNA of the CDR3 is TGTGCCAGCAGTATCGGGACAGGGGCCTACGAGCAGTACTTC.

This clone was seen a few times. The chain has TRBV19 and TRBJ1-5, with 8 bases identical to TRBD1. Germline assignment: CDR1 LNHDA and CDR2 SQIVND (reference sequence). The CDR3 is 13 amino acids. The junction had 6 bases not matched to a gene; V was cut back by 7 bases and J by 7 bases. The CDR3 nucleotides read TGTGCCAGTACCGACAGGGGCCAGCAGCCCCAGCATTTT. It encodes CASTDRGQQPQHF.

This clone was seen a few times. The rearrangement uses TRBV18 and TRBJ2-3; 9 nucleotides align to TRBD2. The CDR3 is made up of 16 amino acids. CDR1 is KGHSH and CDR2 is LQKENI in the germline V gene. The trim removed 4 bases at V and 2 bases at J, leaving 7 bases unmatched. The DNA of the CDR3 is TGTGCCAGCTCACGAAGGGCTAGCGGGGACACAGATACGCAGTATTTT. It yields the protein CASSRRASGDTDTQYF.

The chain uses TRBV6-1 and TRBJ2-1; D not resolved. Between the trimmed V and J ends, which lost 5 bases and 12 bases, there was a span of 14 bases. This CDR3 region has 12 residues. Germline-derived CDR1 and CDR2 are MNHNS and SASEGT. CDR3: CASSTQVGRQFF. As DNA, the CDR3 is TGTGCCAGCAGTACCCAGGTGGGCAGGCAGTTCTTC.

A few counts support this clone. This chain joins TRBV18 and TRBJ2-1; 7 bases match TRBD2. Trimming at V came to 6 bases and at J to 6 bases, leaving 14 bases not matched to a gene. There are 16 residues in the CDR3. Germline V gene lookup returns CDR1 KGHSH and CDR2 LQKENI. This chain's CDR3 is CASSNSAGGTSNEQFF. The CDR3 nucleotides read TGTGCCAGCTCGAATTCGGCCGGGGGGACCAGCAATGAGCAGTTCTTC.

This sequence joins TRBV2 and TRBJ2-2, with TRBD2 matching 8 bases. Germline trimming cut 7 bases from V and 6 bases from J; bases unmatched to any gene: 16. Germline V gene sequence: CDR1 SNHLY, CDR2 FYNNEI. This CDR3 is built from 17 residues. CDR3 bases: TGTGCCAGCACCGTGGAGGGACTAGTAATGAAGGCCGGGGAGCTGTTTTTT. This gives the protein CASTVEGLVMKAGELFF.

The chain has TRBV29-1 and TRBJ2-2; no clear D. This CDR3 has 11 amino acids. Germline CDR1 is SQVTM and CDR2 is ANQGSEA. V lost 6 bases, J lost 8 bases, and 10 bases lay in between. The CDR3 here is CSVGAGGELFF. The CDR3 DNA is TGCAGCGTCGGTGCAGGTGGGGAGCTGTTTTTT.

This rearrangement joins TRBV19 to TRBJ1-5; 9 bases match TRBD1. From germline, CDR1 is LNHDA and CDR2 SQIVND (reference sequence). The CDR3 is made up of 14 amino acids. Trimming removed 7 bases from V and 6 bases from J; junction bases left unmatched: 7. The CDR3 sequence: CASTRTGVSQPQHF. In DNA form, the CDR3 reads TGTGCCAGTACCAGGACAGGGGTCAGTCAGCCCCAGCATTTT.

This clone has more than one count but fewer than ten. The rearrangement uses TRBV6-5 and TRBJ1-1; possibly TRBD1 for D (6 bases). Germline loops: CDR1 MNHEY, CDR2 SVGAGI. V was shortened by 8 bases and J by 3 bases, with 10 bases between the two germline ends. CDR3 length: 12 residues. The DNA for the CDR3 is TGTGCCAGCGGACAGCTATACACTGAAGCTTTCTTT. It is translated as CASGQLYTEAFF.

This clone was found a few times. The V and J genes are TRBV4-1 and TRBJ1-1; 7 bases fit TRBD1. Germline CDR1 and CDR2: MGHRA and YSYEKL. J lost 2 bases, V lost 1 base, and 13 bases had no gene match. This CDR3 is built from 18 residues. CDR3: CASSQVGRAGGLNTEAFF. In DNA, the CDR3 is TGCGCCAGCAGCCAAGTCGGCAGGGCAGGGGGATTAAACACTGAAGCTTTCTTT.

The chain carries TRBV15 and TRBJ2-7; D may be TRBD1 (6 bases). The germline CDR1 and CDR2 sequences are LNHNV and YYDKDF (reference sequence). Trimming left V 5 bases short and J 5 bases short, with 16 bases between. The CDR3 totals 14 residues. This CDR3 is CATSATTGEHEQYF. CDR3 in DNA: TGTGCCACCAGCGCCACGACAGGCGAGCACGAGCAGTACTTC.

The chain links TRBV6-1 to TRBJ2-7; 10 nucleotides agree with TRBD1. The CDR3 runs to 15 residues. The V and J ends lost 4 bases and 3 bases, in that order; junction bases with no gene match: 6. Per the germline V gene, CDR1 is MNHNS and CDR2 is SASEGT. CDR3 DNA: TGTGCCAGCAGTGCAACCGGGACAGGGGACTACGAGCAGTACTTC. Translation: CASSATGTGDYEQYF.

For this clone: A read error may produce the germline difference seen at one junction end. The rearrangement uses TRBV5-6 and TRBJ1-2; the D gene is possibly TRBD1 (6 bases). The CDR3 spans 12 residues. The germline V gene has CDR1 SGHDT and CDR2 YYEEEE. The CDR3 loop reads CASRMDSAGYPF. The CDR3 nucleotides read TGTGCCAGCAGAATGGACAGCGCAGGCTACCCCTTC. The entire variable domain, with the rest obtained from reference TRBV5-6 and TRBJ1-2, is as follows: DAGVTQSPTHLIKTRGQQVTLRCSPKSGHDTVSWYQQALGQGPQFIFQYYEEEERQRGNFPDRFSGHQFPNYSSELNVNALLLGDSALYLCASRMDSAGYPFGSGTRLTVV.

V gene TRBV7-9 combines with J gene TRBJ2-5, with D possibly being TRBD2 (6 bases). V lost 5 bases and J lost 5, with 21 bases in between. This CDR3 is 16 amino acids long. Germline V lookup: CDR1 SEHNR, CDR2 FQNEAQ (reference sequence). The CDR3 protein is CASSPVLAPSVETQYF. The CDR3 nucleotides read TGTGCCAGCAGCCCCGTACTAGCTCCCTCAGTGGAGACCCAGTACTTC.

The chain employs TRBV19 and TRBJ2-7, with 8 positions matching TRBD1. The CDR3 totals 14 residues. V was pared by 10 bases and J by 2 bases, with 10 bases of the junction left unmatched. Germline assignment: CDR1 LNHDA and CDR2 SQIVND (reference sequence). CDR3 DNA sequence: TGTGCCACCGCGGACAGGGCTGCCACCTACGAGCAGTACTTC. Amino acid sequence: CATADRAATYEQYF.

The chain recombines TRBV7-2 with TRBJ1-5; D is uncertain. The CDR3 runs 13 residues. V gave up 5 bases and J gave up 10 bases, with 15 bases separating them. Germline values: CDR1 SGHTA, CDR2 FQGNSA. The CDR3 DNA sequence: TGTGCCAGCAGCACCTCCGAGGGAGGTCCCCAGCATTTT. Encoded protein: CASSTSEGGPQHF.

This clone has only a few counts. The chain uses TRBV7-2 and TRBJ2-4, with unresolved D. The V end lost 2 bases, the J end lost 2 bases, and 22 bases lay between the germline ends. The CDR3 is made up of 19 amino acids. Germline V gene data show CDR1 as SGHTA and CDR2 as FQGNSA. The CDR3 DNA is TGTGCCAGCAGCTTATCGTTGAGGTGGCTAGACGGGTCCAAAAACATTCAGTACTTC. Residues: CASSLSLRWLDGSKNIQYF.

The V call is TRBV2, the J call TRBJ1-4, with D perhaps matching TRBD1 (6 bases). V gave up 4 bases and J gave up 5 bases, with 8 bases separating them. The CDR3 totals 13 residues. CDR1 is SNHLY and CDR2 is FYNNEI in the germline V gene. This CDR3 is CASSGGRNEKLFF. CDR3 coding DNA: TGTGCCAGCAGTGGGGGGCGCAATGAAAAACTGTTTTTT.

The chain couples TRBV2 to TRBJ2-3; 8 bases align to TRBD2. The CDR3 is 15 amino acids. With 5 bases clipped from V and 4 bases from J, the junction kept 8 bases outside the gene matches. The V gene's germline CDR1 is SNHLY and CDR2 FYNNEI. The CDR3, as DNA: TGTGCCAGCAGTCCGGGGGGGCCAGTTGCAGATACGCAGTATTTT. Residues: CASSPGGPVADTQYF.

The V and J genes are TRBV4-3 and TRBJ2-7, with D perhaps TRBD1 (5 bases). Trimming removed 1 base at V and 0 bases at J, with 7 bases between. The CDR3 is 14 amino acids. The germline V gene encodes CDR1 LGHNA and CDR2 YSLEER. The CDR3 sequence: CASSQGQPSYEQYF. CDR3 sequence (DNA): TGCGCCAGCAGCCAAGGACAGCCCTCCTACGAGCAGTACTTC.

The CDR3 sequence is CASSLEQGGNYGYTF. The CDR3, as DNA: TGTGCCAGCAGCTTAGAGCAGGGAGGGAACTATGGCTACACCTTC. The chain links TRBV11-2 to TRBJ1-2, with D perhaps matching TRBD1 (5 bases). V was shortened by 0 bases and J by 2 bases, with 10 bases between the two germline ends. CDR3 length: 15 residues. Germline assignment: CDR1 SGHAT and CDR2 FQNNGV. Full variable domain (rest looked up from reference TRBV11-2 and TRBJ1-2): EAGVAQSPRYKIIEKRQSVAFWCNPISGHATLYWYQQILGQGPKLLIQFQNNGVVDDSQLPKDRFSAERLKGVDSTLKIQPAKLEDSAVYLCASSLEQGGNYGYTFGSGTRLTVV.

The chain has TRBV27 and TRBJ1-3; D ambiguous. The germline CDR1 and CDR2 sequences are MNHEY and SMNVEV (reference sequence). V lost 2 bases and J lost 4, with 12 bases in between. The CDR3 is 15 amino acids. DNA of the CDR3: TGTGCCAGCAGTTTAAACAGTCTCTCCGGAAACACCATATATTTT. Translation gives CASSLNSLSGNTIYF.

This clone appeared a single time. The chain is built from TRBV7-6 and TRBJ1-3; D is undetermined. The CDR3 extends over 16 amino acids. Germline V CDR1 and CDR2: SGHVS, FNYEAQ. Trimming took off 2 bases at V and 0 bases at J, with 11 bases between the two ends. The CDR3 DNA reads as TGTGCCAGCAGCTTACGAATAGCAGACTCTGGAAACACCATATATTTT. This codes for CASSLRIADSGNTIYF.

In its sample, this clone was seen a few times. The gene calls are TRBV29-1 and TRBJ2-7; 7 nucleotides agree with TRBD2. V dropped 3 bases and J dropped 3; count of bases not matched to a gene: 5. CDR3 length: 13 amino acids. Per germline, CDR1 SQVTM and CDR2 ANQGSEA. The CDR3 reads CSVEGGGLYEQYF. The CDR3 bases are TGCAGCGTTGAGGGGGGGGGACTCTACGAGCAGTACTTC.

The V gene is TRBV18, the J gene TRBJ1-1; D gene uncertain. Germline CDR1 and CDR2: KGHSH and LQKENI. The CDR3 has 14 residues. The V end was cut by 4 bases, the J end by 1 base, with 10 bases between. The CDR3 sequence: CASSLDIKNTEAFF. As DNA, the CDR3 is TGTGCCAGCTCACTAGATATTAAGAACACTGAAGCTTTCTTT.

The V gene is TRBV7-6, the J gene TRBJ2-7; 9 bases map to TRBD1. Per germline, CDR1 SGHVS and CDR2 FNYEAQ. This CDR3 has 15 residues. Trimming at V came to 4 bases and at J to 0 bases, leaving 4 bases not matched to a gene. This chain's CDR3 is CASSSWTGDSYEQYF. CDR3 sequence (DNA): TGTGCCAGCAGCTCCTGGACAGGGGACTCCTACGAGCAGTACTTC. The full variable domain, completed using reference TRBV7-6 and TRBJ2-7, is GAGVSQSPRYKVTKRGQDVALRCDPISGHVSLYWYRQALGQGPEFLTYFNYEAQQDKSGLPNDRFSAERPEGSISTLTIQRTEQRDSAMYRCASSSWTGDSYEQYFGPGTRLTVT.

The V gene is TRBV30, the J gene TRBJ1-2, with a weak D call TRBD1 (5 bases). The length of the CDR3 is 13 residues. V was clipped by 0 bases and J by 8 bases, with 13 bases between them. The germline V gene has CDR1 GTSNPN and CDR2 SVGIG (reference sequence). The CDR3 is CAWSVGREGGYTF. CDR3 coding DNA: TGTGCCTGGAGTGTAGGCAGGGAGGGAGGCTACACCTTC. Using reference TRBV30 and TRBJ1-2 for the parts outside the CDR3, the full variable domain is SQTIHQWPATLVQPVGSPLSLECTVEGTSNPNLYWYRQAAGRGLQLLFYSVGIGQISSEVPQNLSASRPQDRQFILSSKKLLLSDSGFYLCAWSVGREGGYTFGSGTRLTVV.

V usage is TRBV19 and J usage is TRBJ1-2, with TRBD1 identical over 7 bases. Per germline, CDR1 LNHDA and CDR2 SQIVND (reference sequence). V was pared by 4 bases and J by 8 bases, with 7 bases of the junction left unmatched. CDR3 length: 13 residues. The CDR3 protein is CASSTKGQTGYTF. CDR3 nucleotide sequence: TGTGCCAGTAGTACTAAGGGACAGACCGGCTACACCTTC.

This chain uses TRBV7-8 with TRBJ1-5; no reliable D call. Per the germline V gene, CDR1 is SGHVS and CDR2 is FQNEAQ. V lost 1 base and J lost 0, with 7 bases in between. CDR3 size: 15 residues. The CDR3 coding sequence is TGTGCCAGCAGCTTAGTCGGTAATAGCAATCAGCCCCAGCATTTT. Amino acids: CASSLVGNSNQPQHF.

The chain links TRBV7-2 to TRBJ2-7; D perhaps matches TRBD2 (6 bases). Trimming left V 5 bases short and J 5 bases short, with 13 bases between. This CDR3 is 13 amino acids long. Per the germline V gene, CDR1 is SGHTA and CDR2 is FQGNSA. This CDR3 reads CASSPQGGDEQYF. The CDR3 DNA reads as TGTGCCAGCAGCCCCCAGGGCGGGGACGAGCAGTACTTC.

The chain employs TRBV4-2 and TRBJ1-5; D not certain. CDR3 length: 16 amino acids. V was trimmed by 0 bases and J by 9 bases, leaving 18 bases between them. Germline CDR1 and CDR2: LGHNA and YNFKEQ. The CDR3 spells CASSQDLVKGQVPQHF. CDR3 bases: TGTGCCAGCAGCCAAGATTTAGTTAAAGGTCAGGTGCCCCAGCATTTT.